These T cell receptor beta chains were read from a single sample in a study of blood T cell repertoires in COVID-19. Sequenced by immunoSEQ multiplex PCR; TCRdb stores in-frame clones only, minus some. Of fewer than 250,000 clones in the sample, 75% to 90% were seen once. Sequencing used peripheral blood. The receptors derive from a man aged 25 to 40 with acute or convalescent COVID-19. The CDR3 runs from the conserved cysteine through the conserved F or W. The D gene is left open where the match is weak. Some rows mark clone size as missing; the rest say once, few, many or name a class of expanded clone.

D gene	clone size	J gene	V gene	CDR3 protein	CDR3 DNA
TRBD1	-	TRBJ2-7	TRBV7-9	CASSRPGGDEQYF	TGTGCCAGCAGCCGTCCAGGGGGAGACGAGCAGTACTTC
-	-	TRBJ2-2	TRBV5-1	CASSDINTGELFF	TGCGCCAGCTCAGACATTAACACCGGGGAGCTGTTTTTT
TRBD1	once	TRBJ1-1	TRBV11-3	CASSLQGADEAFF	TGTGCCAGCAGCTTACAGGGGGCCGATGAAGCTTTCTTT
-	few	TRBJ2-6	TRBV28	CASSPFPGANVLTF	TGTGCCAGCAGCCCGTTCCCTGGGGCCAACGTCCTGACTTTC
-	-	TRBJ1-1	TRBV5-1	CASSLARAGPEAFF	TGCGCCAGCAGCTTGGCCCGAGCAGGGCCTGAAGCTTTCTTT
-	-	TRBJ1-2	TRBV10-2	CASMKDSYGYTF	TGCGCCAGCATGAAGGACTCTTATGGCTACACCTTC
-	-	TRBJ1-4	TRBV6-6	CASSYSRSAEKLFF	TGTGCCAGCAGTTACTCGAGATCAGCGGAAAAACTGTTTTTT
-	-	TRBJ2-7	TRBV5-1	CASNVEGYSYEQYF	TGCGCCAGCAATGTGGAGGGGTACTCCTACGAGCAGTACTTC
TRBD1	-	TRBJ2-1	TRBV6-5	CASSYHRNRGNEQFF	TGTGCCAGCAGTTACCACCGGAACAGGGGCAATGAGCAGTTCTTC
-	-	TRBJ1-1	TRBV14	CASSQDRSGLAEAFF	TGTGCCAGCAGCCAAGATCGGTCGGGATTAGCTGAAGCTTTCTTT
-	-	TRBJ1-1	TRBV2	CASLPPGTRNTEAFF	TGTGCCAGTCTCCCTCCGGGGACAAGAAACACTGAAGCTTTCTTT
-	-	TRBJ1-6	TRBV2	CASIVGRESSYNSPLHF	TGTGCCAGCATCGTGGGTCGGGAAAGCTCCTATAATTCACCCCTCCACTTT
TRBD1	-	TRBJ2-7	TRBV6-1	CASSEPPGQTYEQYF	TGTGCCAGCAGTGAACCCCCGGGACAGACATACGAGCAGTACTTC
-	-	TRBJ2-5	TRBV4-1	CASLDRDQETQYF	TGCGCCAGTTTAGACCGGGATCAAGAGACCCAGTACTTC
TRBD2	few	TRBJ2-3	TRBV9	CASSGGTSGVSTDTQYF	TGTGCCAGCAGCGGGGGGACTAGCGGGGTGAGCACAGATACGCAGTATTTT
TRBD2	-	TRBJ2-4	TRBV6-6	CASSRLAGEGNIQYF	TGTGCCAGCAGTCGACTAGCGGGAGAGGGAAACATTCAGTACTTC
-	-	TRBJ1-4	TRBV6-5	CASSLGRDEKLFF	TGTGCCAGCTCTTTGGGGAGAGATGAAAAACTGTTTTTT
-	-	TRBJ2-5	TRBV11-2	CASSSGGGWETQYF	TGTGCCAGTTCCTCCGGGGGAGGTTGGGAGACCCAGTACTTC
-	once	TRBJ1-2	TRBV5-1	CASSLAPRGGTNYGYTF	TGCGCCAGCAGCTTGGCGCCCCGGGGGGGAACTAACTATGGCTACACCTTC
TRBD1	-	TRBJ1-5	TRBV19	CASVGTGGFSNQPQHF	TGTGCCAGCGTTGGGACAGGGGGCTTTAGCAATCAGCCCCAGCATTTT
TRBD1	-	TRBJ2-7	TRBV5-5	CASTTQGAYEQYF	TGTGCCAGCACCACCCAGGGGGCCTACGAGCAGTACTTC
TRBD2	-	TRBJ2-1	TRBV11-2	CASSLVASGALGDEQFF	TGTGCCAGCAGCTTAGTAGCTAGCGGGGCCTTGGGCGATGAGCAGTTCTTC
TRBD2	-	TRBJ2-3	TRBV5-4	CASSPGLALDTQYF	TGTGCCAGCAGCCCCGGACTAGCGCTGGATACGCAGTATTTT
TRBD1	-	TRBJ2-5	TRBV18	CASSSDRGVAETQYF	TGTGCCAGCTCATCCGACAGGGGAGTAGCAGAGACCCAGTACTTC